Described below is a single T cell receptor beta chain sequence and its context. Assay used: immunoSEQ multiplex PCR; TCRdb lists only in-frame clones, some missing. Of roughly 120,000 clones in the sample, over 75% were seen once. This entry comes from a study of blood T cell repertoires in COVID-19. Study context: From the United States, Italy and Spain came samples of acute and convalescent COVID-19. Nucleic acid was either cDNA or gDNA, and it came from T cells, B-cell-depleted T cells, or PBMCs.

V was clipped by 5 bases and J by 5 bases; unmatched bases: 6. This CDR3 comprises 16 residues. Germline V gene data show CDR1 as SGHTA and CDR2 as FQGNSA. This sequence was found in a human donor with active COVID-19. The donor label of this sample is uncertain. The chain recombines TRBV7-2 with TRBJ2-7, with TRBD2 matching over 16 bases. Sequencing was done on a sample of peripheral blood. The CDR3 nucleotides read TGTGCCAGCAGCGCTCCGGGACTAGCGGGGGGGCACGAGCAGTACTTC. Translating it yields CASSAPGLAGGHEQYF.